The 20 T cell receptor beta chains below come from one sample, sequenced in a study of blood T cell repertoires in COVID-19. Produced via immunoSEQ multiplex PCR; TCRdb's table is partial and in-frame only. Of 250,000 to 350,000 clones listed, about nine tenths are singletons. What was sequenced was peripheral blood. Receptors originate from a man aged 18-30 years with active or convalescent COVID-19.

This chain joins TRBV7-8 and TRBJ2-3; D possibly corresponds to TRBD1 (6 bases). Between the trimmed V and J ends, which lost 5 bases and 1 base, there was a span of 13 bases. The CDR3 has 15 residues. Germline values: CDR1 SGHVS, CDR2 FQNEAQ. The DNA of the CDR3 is TGTGCCAGCAGCCTAACAGGGTTGGGCACAGATACGCAGTATTTT. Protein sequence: CASSLTGLGTDTQYF.

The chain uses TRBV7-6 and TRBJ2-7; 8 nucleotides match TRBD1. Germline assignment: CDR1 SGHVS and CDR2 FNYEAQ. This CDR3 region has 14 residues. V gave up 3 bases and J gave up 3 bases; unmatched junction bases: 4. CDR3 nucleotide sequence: TGTGCCAGCAGCTTGGGGACAGGTAACTACGAGCAGTACTTC. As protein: CASSLGTGNYEQYF.

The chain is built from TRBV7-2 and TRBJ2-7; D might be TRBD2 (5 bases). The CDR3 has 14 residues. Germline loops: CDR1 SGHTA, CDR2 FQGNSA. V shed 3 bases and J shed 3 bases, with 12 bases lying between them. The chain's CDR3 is CASSFPGGSYEQYF. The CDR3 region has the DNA TGTGCCAGCAGCTTTCCCGGAGGAAGCTACGAGCAGTACTTC. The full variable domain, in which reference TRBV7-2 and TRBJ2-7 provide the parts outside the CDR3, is GAGVSQSPSNKVTEKGKDVELRCDPISGHTALYWYRQSLGQGLEFLIYFQGNSAPDKSGLPSDRFSAERTGGSVSTLTIQRTQQEDSAVYLCASSFPGGSYEQYFGPGTRLTVT.

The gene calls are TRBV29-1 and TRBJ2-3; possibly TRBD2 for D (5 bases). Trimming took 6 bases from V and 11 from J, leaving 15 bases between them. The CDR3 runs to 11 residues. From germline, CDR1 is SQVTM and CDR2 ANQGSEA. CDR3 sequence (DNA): TGCAGCGTCCATGAGAGGGAGCGGCAGTATTTT. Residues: CSVHERERQYF.

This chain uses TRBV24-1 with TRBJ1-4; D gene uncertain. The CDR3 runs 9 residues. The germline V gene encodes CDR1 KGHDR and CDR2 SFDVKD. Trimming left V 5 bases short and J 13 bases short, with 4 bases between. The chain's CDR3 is CATSGALFF. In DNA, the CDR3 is TGTGCCACCAGTGGGGCACTGTTTTTT.

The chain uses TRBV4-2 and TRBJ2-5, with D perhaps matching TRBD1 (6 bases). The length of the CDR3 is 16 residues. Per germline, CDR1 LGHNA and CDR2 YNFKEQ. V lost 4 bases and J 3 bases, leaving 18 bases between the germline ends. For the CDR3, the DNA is TGTGCCAGCAGCCCCCCGTTTGGGACAACTGAAGAGACCCAGTACTTC. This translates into CASSPPFGTTEETQYF.

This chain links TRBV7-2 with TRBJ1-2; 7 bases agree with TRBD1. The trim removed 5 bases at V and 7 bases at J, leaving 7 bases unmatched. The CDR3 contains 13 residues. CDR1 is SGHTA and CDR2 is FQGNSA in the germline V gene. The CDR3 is CASSRQGEGGYTF. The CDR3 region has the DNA TGTGCCAGCAGCAGACAGGGAGAGGGTGGCTACACCTTC.

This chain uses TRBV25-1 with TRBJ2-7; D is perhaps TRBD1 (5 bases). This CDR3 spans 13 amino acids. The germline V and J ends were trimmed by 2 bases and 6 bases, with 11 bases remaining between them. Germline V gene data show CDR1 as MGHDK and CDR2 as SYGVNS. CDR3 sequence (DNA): TGTGCCAGCAGTGAACAGGGTACCAGCGAGCAGTACTTC. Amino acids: CASSEQGTSEQYF.

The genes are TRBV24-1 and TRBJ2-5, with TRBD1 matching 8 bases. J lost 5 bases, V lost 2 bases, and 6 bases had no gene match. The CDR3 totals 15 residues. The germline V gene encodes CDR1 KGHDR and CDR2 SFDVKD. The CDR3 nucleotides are TGTGCCACCAGTGATTCACCGACAGGGGCCGAGACCCAGTACTTC. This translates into CATSDSPTGAETQYF.

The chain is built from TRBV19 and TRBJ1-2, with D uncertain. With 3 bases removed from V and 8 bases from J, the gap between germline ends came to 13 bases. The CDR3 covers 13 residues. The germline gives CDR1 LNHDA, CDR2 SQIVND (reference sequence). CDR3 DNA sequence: TGTGCCAGTAGTATTATTACTGGGGAGGGCTACACCTTC. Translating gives CASSIITGEGYTF.

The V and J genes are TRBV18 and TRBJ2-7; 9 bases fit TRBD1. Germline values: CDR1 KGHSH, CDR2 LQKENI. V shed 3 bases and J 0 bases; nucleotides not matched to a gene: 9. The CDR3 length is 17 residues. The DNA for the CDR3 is TGTGCCAGCTCACCCATCGTGGGACAGGGAGTCTCCTACGAGCAGTACTTC. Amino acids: CASSPIVGQGVSYEQYF.

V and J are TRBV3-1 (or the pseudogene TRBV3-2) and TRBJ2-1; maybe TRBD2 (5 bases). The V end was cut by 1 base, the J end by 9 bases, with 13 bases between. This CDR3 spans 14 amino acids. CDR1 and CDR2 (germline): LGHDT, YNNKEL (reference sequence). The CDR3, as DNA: TGTGCCAGCAGCCAAGCCTCTAGCTGGCCTGAGCAGTTCTTC. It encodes CASSQASSWPEQFF.

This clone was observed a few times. The CDR3 is CASSQYSPQQGDEQFF. The CDR3 region has the DNA TGTGCCAGCAGCCAGTATTCTCCTCAACAGGGGGATGAGCAGTTCTTC. This chain links TRBV13 with TRBJ2-1; the match to TRBD1 covers 8 bases. The germline V gene has CDR1 PRHDT and CDR2 FYEKMQ (reference sequence). Trimming took 5 bases from V and 8 from J; bases not matched to a gene: 14. The CDR3 covers 16 residues.

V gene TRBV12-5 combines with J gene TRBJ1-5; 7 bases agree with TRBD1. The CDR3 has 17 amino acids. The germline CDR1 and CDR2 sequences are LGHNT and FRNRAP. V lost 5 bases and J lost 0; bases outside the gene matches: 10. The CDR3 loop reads CASGPGQIVGSNQPQHF. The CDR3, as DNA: TGTGCTAGTGGTCCGGGACAGATCGTGGGTAGCAATCAGCCCCAGCATTTT.

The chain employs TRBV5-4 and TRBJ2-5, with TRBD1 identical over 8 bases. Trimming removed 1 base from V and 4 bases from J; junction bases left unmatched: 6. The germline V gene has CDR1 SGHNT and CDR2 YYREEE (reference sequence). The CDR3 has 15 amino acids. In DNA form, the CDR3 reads TGTGCCAGCAGCTTGCCCCAGGGGGCTGGAGAGACCCAGTACTTC. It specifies CASSLPQGAGETQYF.

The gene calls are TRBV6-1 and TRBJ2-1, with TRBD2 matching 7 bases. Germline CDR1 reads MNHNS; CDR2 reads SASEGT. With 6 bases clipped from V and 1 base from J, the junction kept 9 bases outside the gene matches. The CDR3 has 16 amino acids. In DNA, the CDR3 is TGTGCCAGCAGAGAAAGACTAGCTACGTCCTACAATGAGCAGTTCTTC. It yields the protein CASRERLATSYNEQFF.

The DNA of the CDR3 is TGCGCCAGCAGCCCAGGACAGGGTGGGAAGTACACTGAAGCTTTCTTT. Protein product: CASSPGQGGKYTEAFF. This sequence joins TRBV5-1 and TRBJ1-1, with 8 bases aligning to TRBD1. After removal of 4 bases from V and 3 bases from J, the junction contained 11 bases not matched to a gene. Germline V CDR1 and CDR2: SGHRS, YFSETQ. This CDR3 has 16 amino acids.

The CDR3 coding sequence is TGTGCCAGCAGCTTGCCGTCGGCGGGGGGGCTGGGCACAGATACGCAGTATTTT. Translating it yields CASSLPSAGGLGTDTQYF. The rearrangement links TRBV5-8 to TRBJ2-3; 9 nucleotides agree with TRBD2. V shed 1 base, J shed 1 base, and the junction held 10 bases outside the gene matches. CDR1 is SGHTS and CDR2 is YDEGEE in the germline V gene. The CDR3 extends over 18 amino acids.

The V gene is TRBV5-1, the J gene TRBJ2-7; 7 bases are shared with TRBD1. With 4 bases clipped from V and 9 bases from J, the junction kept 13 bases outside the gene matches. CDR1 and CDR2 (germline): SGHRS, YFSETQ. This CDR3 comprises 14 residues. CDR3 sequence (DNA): TGCGCCAGCAGCGAGTGGGACAGCAGTCGACGGCAGTACTTC. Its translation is CASSEWDSSRRQYF.

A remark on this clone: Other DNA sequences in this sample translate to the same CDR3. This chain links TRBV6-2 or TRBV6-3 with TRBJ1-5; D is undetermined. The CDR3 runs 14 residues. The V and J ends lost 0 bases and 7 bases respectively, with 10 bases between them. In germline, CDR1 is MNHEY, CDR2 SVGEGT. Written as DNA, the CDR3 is TGTGCCAGCAGTTACTCTCCGGGCGGGCAGCCCCAGCATTTT. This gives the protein CASSYSPGGQPQHF.